This TCR beta chain was sequenced during a study of blood T cell repertoires in COVID-19. Study-level background: Sites in the United States, Italy and Spain provided acute and convalescent COVID-19 samples.

The length of the CDR3 is 14 residues. Per germline, CDR1 MNHEY and CDR2 SMNVEV (reference sequence). Trimming pared 5 bases from V and 2 bases from J, leaving 10 bases between. Here immunoSEQ multiplex PCR was the method, and the copy in TCRdb shows in-frame clones only, minus some. The table shows some 200,000 clones, with roughly 84% occurring only once. Patients of the Seattle cohort, enrolled during active infection, were followed longitudinally. Sequencing used peripheral blood. The origin of this receptor is a man aged 45-60 years with COVID-19, enrolled during active disease. The chain joins TRBV27 to TRBJ2-1; tentative D call: TRBD2 (5 bases). The CDR3 nucleotides read TGTGCCAGCAGTCTACTAGGCGCCTACAATGAGCAGTTCTTC. Amino acid sequence: CASSLLGAYNEQFF.